This TCR beta chain was documented in a study of human T cells and chemical hapten exposure. Study summary: The scalp of each patient received a weekly diphenylcyclopropenone dose for the full roughly 25-week study. Study observations and caveats: The number of TCRs over 1 in 1000 frequency stayed unchanged after DPC.

The germline V gene has CDR1 SNHLY and CDR2 FYNNEI. The V end was cut by 0 bases, the J end by 4 bases, with 10 bases between. The CDR3 is 15 residues long. The time point was: pre-sensitization, week 0. As for treatment: therapeutic diphenylcyclopropenone sensitization with weekly scalp DPC. Individual cDNA molecules received unique molecular identifiers in the library. A single record per CDR3 protein comes from TCRdb applying MiXCR to the RACE reads. There are some 38,000 distinct CDR3 sequences in the sample; approximately 7.6% occur only once, and over 1% lies in the top ten. This clonotype came up many times. Its antigen is not identified.

This chain connects TRBV2 to TRBJ1-5; D remains ambiguous. The specimen was whole blood, collected in connection with sensitization to the hapten diphenylcyclopropenone (DPC). The sequence came from a woman between 45 and 60 years old with alopecia areata. Some clones in this sample may be carry-over from other donors' samples. CDR3 loop: CASSEAGTGNQPQHF. The DNA of the CDR3 is TGTGCCAGCAGTGAAGCTGGCACGGGGAATCAGCCCCAGCATTTT.